These 5 T cell receptor beta chains share one sample of origin, sequenced in a study of T cell changes during pregnancy in multiple sclerosis (dated by TCRdb to about 2019). Library prep was done by the immunoSEQ multiplex PCR assay. Not all clones reach the TCRdb copy of this immuneACCESS table, which keeps in-frame sequences only. Checked studies attribute under half of the gap to unresolved V genes and leave the rest unexplained. Across this sample there are tens of thousands of clones, with approximately 87% seen only once. The leading ten clones occupy about 5.4% of the sample. What was sequenced was peripheral blood from another person, used as feeder cells. The receptors come from a human donor whose cells served as feeder cells for cultures in a pregnancy study.

This clone showed up just once. The chain employs TRBV4-3 and TRBJ1-2; a weak D match, TRBD1 (5 bases). Germline CDR1 is LGHNA and CDR2 is YSLEER. V gave up 0 bases and J gave up 2 bases, with 19 bases separating them. The CDR3 runs 18 residues. The CDR3 DNA follows: TGCGCCAGCAGCCAAGAGGGTCCTTGGTCAGGGCAAAACTATGGCTACACCTTC. As protein: CASSQEGPWSGQNYGYTF.

Only one count was recorded for this clone. The rearrangement links TRBV30 to TRBJ2-1; TRBD1 aligns across 7 bases. V trimming: 0 bases; J trimming: 6 bases; junction bases outside the gene matches: 8. The germline V gene encodes CDR1 GTSNPN and CDR2 SVGIG (reference sequence). This CDR3 has 15 residues. Here the CDR3 DNA reads TGTGCCTGGAGTGTGTTACTCCCAGGGGGCAATGAGCAGTTCTTC. It encodes CAWSVLLPGGNEQFF.

In DNA, the CDR3 is TGCGCCAGCAGCCTTGGGACAGATACGCAGTATTTT. Protein product: CASSLGTDTQYF. This chain links TRBV4-3 with TRBJ2-3; D unclear. The germline V and J ends were trimmed by 4 bases and 3 bases, with 5 bases remaining between them. This CDR3 is 12 amino acids long. The germline CDR1 and CDR2 sequences are LGHNA and YSLEER.

The chain combines TRBV2 with TRBJ2-1; 14 nucleotides agree with TRBD2. Per germline, CDR1 SNHLY and CDR2 FYNNEI. Trimming took 3 bases from V and 7 from J; bases not matched to a gene: 8. The CDR3 has 17 residues. In nucleotides, the CDR3 is TGTGCCAGCAGTGAGGGACTAGCGGGAGTCCCGCTGAATGAGCAGTTCTTC. As protein: CASSEGLAGVPLNEQFF.

This chain uses TRBV19 with TRBJ2-4; 7 bases align to TRBD1. After removal of 5 bases from V and 8 bases from J, the junction contained 15 bases not matched to a gene. Germline CDR1 and CDR2: LNHDA and SQIVND (reference sequence). The length of the CDR3 is 16 residues. The CDR3 is CASSFVGRGKFYIQYF. The CDR3 coding sequence is TGTGCCAGTAGTTTCGTAGGCAGGGGGAAATTTTACATTCAGTACTTC. Full variable domain (remainder filled in from reference TRBV19 and TRBJ2-4): DGGITQSPKYLFRKEGQNVTLSCEQNLNHDAMYWYRQDPGQGLRLIYYSQIVNDFQKGDIAEGYSVSREKKESFPLTVTSAQKNPTAFYLCASSFVGRGKFYIQYFGAGTRLSVL.